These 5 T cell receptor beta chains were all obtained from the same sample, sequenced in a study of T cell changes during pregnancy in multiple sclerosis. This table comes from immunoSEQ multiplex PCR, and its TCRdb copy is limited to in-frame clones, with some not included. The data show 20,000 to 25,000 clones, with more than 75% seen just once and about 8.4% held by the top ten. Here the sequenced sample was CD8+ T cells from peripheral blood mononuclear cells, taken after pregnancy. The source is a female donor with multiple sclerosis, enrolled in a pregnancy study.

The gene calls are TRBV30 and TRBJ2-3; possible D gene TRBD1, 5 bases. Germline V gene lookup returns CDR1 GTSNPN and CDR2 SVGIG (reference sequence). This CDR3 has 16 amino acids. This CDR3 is CASPGYPGRGTDTQYF. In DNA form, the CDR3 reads TGTGCTTCCCCCGGCTACCCCGGCAGGGGCACAGATACGCAGTATTTT.

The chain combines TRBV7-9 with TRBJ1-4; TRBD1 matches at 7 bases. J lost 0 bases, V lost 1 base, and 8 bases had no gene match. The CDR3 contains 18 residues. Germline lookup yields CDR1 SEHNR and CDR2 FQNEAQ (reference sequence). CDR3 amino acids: CASSLGPGQPSTNEKLFF. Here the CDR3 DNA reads TGTGCCAGCAGCTTAGGTCCGGGACAGCCCTCAACTAATGAAAAACTGTTTTTT.

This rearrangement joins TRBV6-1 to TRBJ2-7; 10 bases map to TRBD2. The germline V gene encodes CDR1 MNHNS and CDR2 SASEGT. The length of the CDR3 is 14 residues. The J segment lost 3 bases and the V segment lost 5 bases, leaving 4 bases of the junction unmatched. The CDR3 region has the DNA TGTGCCAGCAGTCCTAGCGGGAGTATCTACGAGCAGTACTTC. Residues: CASSPSGSIYEQYF.

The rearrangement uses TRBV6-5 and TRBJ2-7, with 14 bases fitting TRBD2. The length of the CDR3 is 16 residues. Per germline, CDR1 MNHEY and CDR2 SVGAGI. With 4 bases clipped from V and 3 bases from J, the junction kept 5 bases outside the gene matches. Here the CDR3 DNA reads TGTGCCAGCAGTTTAATAGGACTAGCGGGAGGCTACGAGCAGTACTTC. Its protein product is CASSLIGLAGGYEQYF.

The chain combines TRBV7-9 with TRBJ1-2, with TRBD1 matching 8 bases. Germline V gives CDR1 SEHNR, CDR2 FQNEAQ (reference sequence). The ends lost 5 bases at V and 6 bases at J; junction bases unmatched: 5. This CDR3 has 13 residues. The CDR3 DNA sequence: TGTGCCAGCAGCCAGCCGACAGGGGATGGCTACACCTTC. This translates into CASSQPTGDGYTF.